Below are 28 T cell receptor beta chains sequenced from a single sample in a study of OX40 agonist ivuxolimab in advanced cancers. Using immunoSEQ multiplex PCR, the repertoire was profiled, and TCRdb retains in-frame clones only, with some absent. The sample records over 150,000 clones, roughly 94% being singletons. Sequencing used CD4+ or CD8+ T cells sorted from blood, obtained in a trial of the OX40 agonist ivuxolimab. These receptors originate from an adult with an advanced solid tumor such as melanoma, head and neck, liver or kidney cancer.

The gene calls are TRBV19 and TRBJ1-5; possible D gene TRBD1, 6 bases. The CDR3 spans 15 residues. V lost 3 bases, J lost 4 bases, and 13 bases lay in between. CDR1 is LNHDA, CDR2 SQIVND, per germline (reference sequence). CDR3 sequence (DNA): TGTGCCAGTAGTATCCGGGACAACTCGAATCAGCCCCAGCATTTT. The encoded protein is CASSIRDNSNQPQHF. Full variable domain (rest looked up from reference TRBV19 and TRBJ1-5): DGGITQSPKYLFRKEGQNVTLSCEQNLNHDAMYWYRQDPGQGLRLIYYSQIVNDFQKGDIAEGYSVSREKKESFPLTVTSAQKNPTAFYLCASSIRDNSNQPQHFGDGTRLSIL.

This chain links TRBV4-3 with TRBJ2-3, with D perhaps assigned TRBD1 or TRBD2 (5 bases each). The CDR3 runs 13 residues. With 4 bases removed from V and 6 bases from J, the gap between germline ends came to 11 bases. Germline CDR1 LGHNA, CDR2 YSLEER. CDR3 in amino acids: CASSLLGADTQYF. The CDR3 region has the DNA TGCGCCAGCAGCCTTCTCGGGGCCGATACGCAGTATTTT.

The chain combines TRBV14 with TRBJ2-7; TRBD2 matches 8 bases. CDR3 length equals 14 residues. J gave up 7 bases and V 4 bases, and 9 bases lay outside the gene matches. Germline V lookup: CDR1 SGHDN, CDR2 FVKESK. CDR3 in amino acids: CASSRSGKAGEQYF. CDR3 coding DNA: TGTGCCAGCAGCCGTAGCGGGAAGGCGGGTGAGCAGTACTTC.

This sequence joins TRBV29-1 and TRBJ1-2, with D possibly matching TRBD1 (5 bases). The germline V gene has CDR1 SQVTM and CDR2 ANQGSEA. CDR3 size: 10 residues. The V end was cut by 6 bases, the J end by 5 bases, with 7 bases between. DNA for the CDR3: TGCAGCGTGGGGGGATATGGCTACACCTTC. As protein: CSVGGYGYTF.

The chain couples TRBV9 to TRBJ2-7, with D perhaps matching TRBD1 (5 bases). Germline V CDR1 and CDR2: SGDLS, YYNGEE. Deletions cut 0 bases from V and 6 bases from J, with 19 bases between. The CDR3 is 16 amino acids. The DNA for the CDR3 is TGTGCCAGCAGCGTAGTTCCGGGTCCTGGGGCATTCGAGCAGTACTTC. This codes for CASSVVPGPGAFEQYF.

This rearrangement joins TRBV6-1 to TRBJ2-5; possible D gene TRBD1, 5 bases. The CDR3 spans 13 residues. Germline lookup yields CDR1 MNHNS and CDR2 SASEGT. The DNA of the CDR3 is TGTGCTCTAATTTTGGCAGGGCAAGAGACCCAGTACTTC. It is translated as CALILAGQETQYF.

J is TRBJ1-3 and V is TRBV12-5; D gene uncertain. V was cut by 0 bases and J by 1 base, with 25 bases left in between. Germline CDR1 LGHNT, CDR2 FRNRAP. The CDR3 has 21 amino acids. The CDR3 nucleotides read TGTGCTAGTGGTTTGGTACTTCCTGGGCAGGCGTCTACTATATCTGGAAACACCATATATTTT. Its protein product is CASGLVLPGQASTISGNTIYF. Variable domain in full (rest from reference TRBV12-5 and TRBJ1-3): DARVTQTPRHKVTEMGQEVTMRCQPILGHNTVFWYRQTMMQGLELLAYFRNRAPLDDSGMPKDRFSAEMPDATLATLKIQPSEPRDSAVYFCASGLVLPGQASTISGNTIYFGEGSWLTVV.

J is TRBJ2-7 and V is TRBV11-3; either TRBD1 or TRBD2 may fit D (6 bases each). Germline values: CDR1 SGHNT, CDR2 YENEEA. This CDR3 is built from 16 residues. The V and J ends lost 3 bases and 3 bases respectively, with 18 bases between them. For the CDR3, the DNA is TGTGCCAGCAGCTTCGGGGGCGGTGCCTTAGTCTACGAGCAGTACTTC. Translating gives CASSFGGGALVYEQYF.

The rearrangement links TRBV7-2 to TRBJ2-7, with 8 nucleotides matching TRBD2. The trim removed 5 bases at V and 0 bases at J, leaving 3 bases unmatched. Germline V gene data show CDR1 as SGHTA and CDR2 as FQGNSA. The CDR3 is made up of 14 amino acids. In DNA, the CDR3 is TGTGCCAGCAGCCCGGGGGGGTTCTCCTACGAGCAGTACTTC. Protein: CASSPGGFSYEQYF.

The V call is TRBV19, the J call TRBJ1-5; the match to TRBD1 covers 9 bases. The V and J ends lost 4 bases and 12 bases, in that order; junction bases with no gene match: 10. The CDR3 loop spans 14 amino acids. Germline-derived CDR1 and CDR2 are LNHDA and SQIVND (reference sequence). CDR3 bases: TGTGCCAGTAGTACAACAGGGGGCAAGGGGCTCCAGCATTTT. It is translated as CASSTTGGKGLQHF.

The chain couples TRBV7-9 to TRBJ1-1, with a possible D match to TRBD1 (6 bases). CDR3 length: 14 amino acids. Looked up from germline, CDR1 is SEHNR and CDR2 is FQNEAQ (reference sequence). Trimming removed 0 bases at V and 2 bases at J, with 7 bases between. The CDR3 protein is CASSLATGNTEAFF. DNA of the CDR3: TGTGCCAGCAGCTTAGCGACAGGTAACACTGAAGCTTTCTTT.

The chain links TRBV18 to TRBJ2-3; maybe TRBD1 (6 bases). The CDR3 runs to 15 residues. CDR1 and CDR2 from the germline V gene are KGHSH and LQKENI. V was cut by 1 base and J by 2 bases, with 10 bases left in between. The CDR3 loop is CASSPRAGDTDTQYF. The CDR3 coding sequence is TGTGCCAGCTCACCACGGGCAGGGGACACAGATACGCAGTATTTT.

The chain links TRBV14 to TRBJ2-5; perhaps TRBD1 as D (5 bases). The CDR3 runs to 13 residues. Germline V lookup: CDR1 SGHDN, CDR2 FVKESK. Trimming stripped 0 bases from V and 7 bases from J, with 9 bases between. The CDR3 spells CASSQDLRGTQYF. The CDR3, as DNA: TGTGCCAGCAGCCAAGATCTAAGGGGGACCCAGTACTTC.

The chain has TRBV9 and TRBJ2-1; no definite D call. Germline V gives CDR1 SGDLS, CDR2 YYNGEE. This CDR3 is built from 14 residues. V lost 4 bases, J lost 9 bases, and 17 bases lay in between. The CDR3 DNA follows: TGTGCCAGCAGCTTACGGACGACGACCCGTGAGCAGTTCTTC. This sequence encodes CASSLRTTTREQFF. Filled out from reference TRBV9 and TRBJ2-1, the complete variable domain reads DSGVTQTPKHLITATGQRVTLRCSPRSGDLSVYWYQQSLDQGLQFLIQYYNGEERAKGNILERFSAQQFPDLHSELNLSSLELGDSALYFCASSLRTTTREQFFGPGTRLTVL.

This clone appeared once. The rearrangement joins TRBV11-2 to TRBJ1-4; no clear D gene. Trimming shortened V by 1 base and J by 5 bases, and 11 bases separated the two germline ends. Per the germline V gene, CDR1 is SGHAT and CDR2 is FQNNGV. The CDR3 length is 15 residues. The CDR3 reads CASSLGSGVNEKLFF. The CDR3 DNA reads TGTGCCAGCAGCTTAGGGTCCGGGGTGAATGAAAAACTGTTTTTT.

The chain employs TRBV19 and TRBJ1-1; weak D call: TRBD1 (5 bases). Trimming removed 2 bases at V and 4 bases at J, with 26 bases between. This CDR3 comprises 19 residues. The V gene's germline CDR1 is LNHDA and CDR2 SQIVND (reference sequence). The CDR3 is CASSIRVSGRDMFGTEAFF. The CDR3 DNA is TGTGCCAGTAGTATACGTGTTAGCGGCAGGGATATGTTTGGCACTGAAGCTTTCTTT.

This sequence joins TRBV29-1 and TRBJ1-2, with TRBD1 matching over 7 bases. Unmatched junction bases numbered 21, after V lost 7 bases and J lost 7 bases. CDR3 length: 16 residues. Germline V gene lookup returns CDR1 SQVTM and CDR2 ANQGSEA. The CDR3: CSALRGTDLLLGGYTF. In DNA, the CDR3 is TGCAGCGCCCTACGGGGGACAGACCTCCTCTTGGGTGGCTACACCTTC.

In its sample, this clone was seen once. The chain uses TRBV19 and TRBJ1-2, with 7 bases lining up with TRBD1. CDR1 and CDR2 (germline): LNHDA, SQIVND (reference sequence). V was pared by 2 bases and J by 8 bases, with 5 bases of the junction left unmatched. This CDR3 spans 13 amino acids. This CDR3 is CASSIRRGQGYTF. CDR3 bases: TGTGCCAGTAGTATAAGAAGGGGGCAGGGCTACACCTTC.

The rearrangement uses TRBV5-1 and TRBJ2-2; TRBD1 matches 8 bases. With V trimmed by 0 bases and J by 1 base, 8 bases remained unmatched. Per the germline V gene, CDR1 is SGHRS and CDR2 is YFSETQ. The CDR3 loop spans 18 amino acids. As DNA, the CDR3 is TGCGCCAGCAGCTTGGGGACAGGGTTTCGTCTGAACACCGGGGAGCTGTTTTTT. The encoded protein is CASSLGTGFRLNTGELFF.

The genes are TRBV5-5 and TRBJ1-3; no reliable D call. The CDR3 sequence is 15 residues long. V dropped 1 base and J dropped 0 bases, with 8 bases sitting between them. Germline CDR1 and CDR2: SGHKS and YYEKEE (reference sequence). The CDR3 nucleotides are TGTGCCAGCAGCTTGTCGATGGACTCTGGAAACACCATATATTTT. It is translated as CASSLSMDSGNTIYF.

This chain's CDR3 is CASSLPWTGGVRDEKLFF. CDR3 DNA sequence: TGTGCCAGCAGCTTACCGTGGACAGGGGGCGTTCGGGATGAAAAACTGTTTTTT. The rearrangement joins TRBV7-9 to TRBJ1-4, with 11 bases fitting TRBD1. Germline V gene lookup returns CDR1 SEHNR and CDR2 FQNEAQ (reference sequence). The CDR3 is 18 amino acids. The V and J ends lost 2 bases and 6 bases, in that order; junction bases with no gene match: 11. The full variable domain, with the rest looked up from reference TRBV7-9 and TRBJ1-4, is DTGVSQNPRHKITKRGQNVTFRCDPISEHNRLYWYRQTLGQGPEFLTYFQNEAQLEKSRLLSDRFSAERPKGSFSTLEIQRTEQGDSAMYLCASSLPWTGGVRDEKLFFGSGTQLSVL.

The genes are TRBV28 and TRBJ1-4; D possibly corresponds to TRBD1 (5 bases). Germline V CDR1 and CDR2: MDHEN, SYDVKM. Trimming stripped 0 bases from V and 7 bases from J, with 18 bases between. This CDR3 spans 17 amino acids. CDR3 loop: CASSLWGLGVGGEKLFF. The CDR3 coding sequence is TGTGCCAGCAGTTTATGGGGGTTGGGGGTAGGAGGTGAAAAACTGTTTTTT.

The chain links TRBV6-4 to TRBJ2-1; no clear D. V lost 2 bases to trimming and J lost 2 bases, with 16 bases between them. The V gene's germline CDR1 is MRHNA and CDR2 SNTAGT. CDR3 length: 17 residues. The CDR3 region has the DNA TGTGCCAGCAGTGACCGTTTAAGGGCAGGCCCCTACAATGAGCAGTTCTTC. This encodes CASSDRLRAGPYNEQFF.

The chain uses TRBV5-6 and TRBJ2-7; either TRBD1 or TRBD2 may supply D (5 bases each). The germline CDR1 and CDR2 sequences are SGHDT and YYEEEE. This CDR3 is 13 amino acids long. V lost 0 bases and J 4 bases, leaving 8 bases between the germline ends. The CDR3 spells CASSLGGVYEQYF. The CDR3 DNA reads TGTGCCAGCAGCTTGGGAGGGGTTTACGAGCAGTACTTC.

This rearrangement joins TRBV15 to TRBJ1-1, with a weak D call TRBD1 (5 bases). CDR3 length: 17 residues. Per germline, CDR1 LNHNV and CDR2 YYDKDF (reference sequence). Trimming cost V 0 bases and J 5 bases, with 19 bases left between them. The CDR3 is CATSRDPGTDEKTEAFF. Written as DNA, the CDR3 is TGTGCCACCAGCAGAGATCCTGGGACGGACGAAAAAACTGAAGCTTTCTTT.

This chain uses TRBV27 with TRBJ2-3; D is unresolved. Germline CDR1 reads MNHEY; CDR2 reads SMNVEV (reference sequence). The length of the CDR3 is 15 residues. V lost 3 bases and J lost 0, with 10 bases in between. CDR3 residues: CASSFTFRSTDTQYF. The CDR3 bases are TGTGCCAGCAGTTTCACGTTCCGAAGCACAGATACGCAGTATTTT.

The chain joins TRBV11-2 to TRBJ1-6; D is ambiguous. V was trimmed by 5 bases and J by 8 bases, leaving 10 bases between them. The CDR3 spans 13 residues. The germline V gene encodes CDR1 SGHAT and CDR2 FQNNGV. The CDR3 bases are TGTGCCAGCAGCCAACTAGTTTATTCACCCCTCCACTTT. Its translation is CASSQLVYSPLHF.

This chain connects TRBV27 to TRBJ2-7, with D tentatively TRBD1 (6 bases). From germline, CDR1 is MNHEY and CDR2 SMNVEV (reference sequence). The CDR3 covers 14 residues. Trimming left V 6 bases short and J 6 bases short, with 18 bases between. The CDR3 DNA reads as TGTGCCAGCAGCTCTTGGCCGGACAGTGTCGAGCAGTACTTC. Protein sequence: CASSSWPDSVEQYF.